This section outlines one T cell receptor beta chain sequence together with its context. Its target is not known. One end of the junction does not line up with germline, which may come from a read error. This CDR3 contains 13 residues. Germline-derived CDR1 and CDR2 are SSHAT and FNYEAQ (reference sequence). The entry originates in a study of cytomegalovirus exposure and HLA in healthy donors. PCR used 60 Vbeta primers and 13 Jbeta primers. Sequenced by immunoSEQ multiplex PCR; TCRdb stores in-frame clones only, minus some. The data show fewer than 250,000 clones, with 60% to 80% seen just once and about 1.8% held by the top ten. Regarding the study as a whole: Per a later analysis, 18,000 or so TCR beta sequences showed association with HLA alleles at 0.05 false discovery rate. Most TCR sequences were seen very rarely across donors, but some public TCRs occurred in many. Specificity of a few CMV-associated chains for CMV antigens was verified in vitro.

Sequencing was carried out using PBMCs. The receptor's source is a man younger than 30 in good health and CMV-seronegative. The rearrangement joins TRBV7-7 to TRBJ2-1; D possibly corresponds to TRBD2 (5 bases). This chain's CDR3 is CASSNGVDNEQFF. For the CDR3, the DNA is TGTGCTAGCAGCAACGGGGTTGACAATGAGCAGTTCTTC.